This T cell receptor (beta chain) is drawn from a study of blood T cell repertoires in COVID-19. Overall study: In each case, the material was cDNA or gDNA derived from T cells, B-cell-depleted T cells, or PBMCs.

Original handling: From reference gene primer amplification, estimates of nucleated cell counts were derived. Using immunoSEQ multiplex PCR, the repertoire was profiled, and TCRdb retains in-frame clones only, with some absent. The V and J calls and clone size are taken from that table; D and trimming were inferred from the DNA. The sample shows around 290,000 clones, roughly 89% of them seen only once. The source material was peripheral blood. This clonotype was obtained from a middle-aged man with acute or convalescent COVID-19.

CDR3 DNA: TGCGCCAGCAGCGTTTTAACGGATGAAAAACTGTTTTTT. It translates to CASSVLTDEKLFF. The chain is built from TRBV5-1 and TRBJ1-4; D not resolved. CDR1 is SGHRS, CDR2 YFSETQ, per germline. The CDR3 length is 13 residues. The V and J ends lost 4 bases and 6 bases respectively, with 10 bases between them.